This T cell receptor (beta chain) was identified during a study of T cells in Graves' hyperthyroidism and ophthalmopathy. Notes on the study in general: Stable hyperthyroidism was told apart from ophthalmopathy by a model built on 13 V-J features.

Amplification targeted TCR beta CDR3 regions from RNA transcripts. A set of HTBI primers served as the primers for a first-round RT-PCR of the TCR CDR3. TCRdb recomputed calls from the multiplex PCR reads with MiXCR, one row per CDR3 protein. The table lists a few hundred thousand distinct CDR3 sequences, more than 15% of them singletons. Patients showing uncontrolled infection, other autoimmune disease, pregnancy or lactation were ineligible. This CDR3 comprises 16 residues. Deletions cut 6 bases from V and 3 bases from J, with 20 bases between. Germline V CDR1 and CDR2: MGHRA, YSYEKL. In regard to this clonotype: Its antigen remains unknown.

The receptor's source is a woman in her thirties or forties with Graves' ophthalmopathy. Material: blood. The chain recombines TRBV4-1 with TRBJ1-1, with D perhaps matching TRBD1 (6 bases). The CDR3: CASRTGLLPRDTEAFF. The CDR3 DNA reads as TGCGCCAGCAGGACAGGACTACTCCCCAGGGACACTGAAGCTTTCTTT.